Listed below are T cell receptor beta chains from one sample, sequenced in a study of T cell responses to AZD1222 COVID-19 vaccine. The protocol was immunoSEQ multiplex PCR, while the TCRdb copy is restricted to in-frame clones and leaves out a portion. The repertoire has approximately 94,000 clones, about 89% of them found once; the top ten carry 4% to 4.5%. The specimen comprised peripheral blood, sampled on day 0 of MenACWY control vaccination. The receptor set was obtained from an adult in good health. Both conserved end residues are part of each CDR3. The order of the fields is V gene, clone size, D gene, J gene, CDR3 protein, CDR3 DNA. D genes are given only for firm matches. A row's size may be missing; if present it is once, few, many or a size class.

v_call: TRBV11-3; clone_size: NA; d_call: TRBD1; j_call: TRBJ2-7; cdr3_aa: CASSRQGGREQYF; cdr3_nt: TGTGCCAGCAGCCGACAGGGGGGCCGCGAGCAGTACTTC
v_call: TRBV7-2; clone_size: NA; d_call: NA; j_call: TRBJ1-1; cdr3_aa: CASSLSISTNTEAFF; cdr3_nt: TGTGCCAGCAGCTTAAGTATAAGCACCAACACTGAAGCTTTCTTT
v_call: TRBV3-1/TRBV3-2; clone_size: NA; d_call: TRBD2; j_call: TRBJ2-3; cdr3_aa: CASSRLGGVTQYF; cdr3_nt: TGTGCCAGCAGCCGCCTCGGGGGGGTCACGCAGTATTTT
v_call: TRBV27; clone_size: few; d_call: NA; j_call: TRBJ1-4; cdr3_aa: CASSFRLAGKGGEKLFF; cdr3_nt: TGTGCCAGCAGTTTTCGGTTAGCGGGTAAAGGGGGTGAAAAACTGTTTTTT
v_call: TRBV2; clone_size: NA; d_call: NA; j_call: TRBJ2-1; cdr3_aa: CASNTYNEQFF; cdr3_nt: TGTGCCAGCAACACCTACAATGAGCAGTTCTTC
v_call: TRBV18; clone_size: few; d_call: TRBD2; j_call: TRBJ2-7; cdr3_aa: CASSPGLAPYYEQYF; cdr3_nt: TGTGCCAGCTCACCCGGACTAGCGCCGTACTACGAGCAGTACTTC
v_call: TRBV7-2; clone_size: NA; d_call: NA; j_call: TRBJ1-1; cdr3_aa: CASSLEGPMWAFF; cdr3_nt: TGTGCCAGCAGCTTAGAGGGGCCCATGTGGGCTTTCTTT
v_call: TRBV6-5; clone_size: NA; d_call: NA; j_call: TRBJ2-1; cdr3_aa: CASGYPGTLSGNEQFF; cdr3_nt: TGTGCCAGCGGTTACCCCGGGACACTCTCAGGGAATGAGCAGTTCTTC
v_call: TRBV7-8; clone_size: few; d_call: NA; j_call: TRBJ1-1; cdr3_aa: CASSLVFPNTEAFF; cdr3_nt: TGTGCCAGCAGCTTAGTATTTCCAAACACTGAAGCTTTCTTT
v_call: TRBV19; clone_size: NA; d_call: TRBD2; j_call: TRBJ2-7; cdr3_aa: CATNPGTSGVFAYEQYF; cdr3_nt: TGTGCCACTAACCCCGGGACTAGCGGGGTTTTTGCCTACGAGCAGTACTTC
v_call: TRBV6-5; clone_size: NA; d_call: TRBD1; j_call: TRBJ2-1; cdr3_aa: CASSYGQGSRFF; cdr3_nt: TGTGCCAGCAGTTACGGACAGGGATCAAGGTTCTTC
v_call: TRBV9; clone_size: NA; d_call: TRBD1; j_call: TRBJ2-5; cdr3_aa: CASSVEGTGVGETQYF; cdr3_nt: TGTGCCAGCAGCGTCGAGGGGACAGGGGTTGGGGAGACCCAGTACTTC
v_call: TRBV10-2; clone_size: NA; d_call: NA; j_call: TRBJ1-2; cdr3_aa: CASRRDEDYGYTF; cdr3_nt: TGCGCCAGCCGCAGGGATGAAGACTATGGCTACACCTTC
v_call: TRBV28; clone_size: few; d_call: NA; j_call: TRBJ1-2; cdr3_aa: CASSFGGRGYTF; cdr3_nt: TGTGCCAGCAGTTTTGGGGGAAGGGGCTACACCTTC
v_call: TRBV5-5; clone_size: NA; d_call: NA; j_call: TRBJ1-5; cdr3_aa: CASSLEHSNQPQHF; cdr3_nt: TGTGCCAGCAGCCTCGAACATAGCAATCAGCCCCAGCATTTT
v_call: TRBV5-8; clone_size: NA; d_call: NA; j_call: TRBJ1-5; cdr3_aa: CASSLGTDNQPQHF; cdr3_nt: TGTGCCAGCAGCTTGGGGACAGATAATCAGCCCCAGCATTTT
v_call: TRBV5-6; clone_size: NA; d_call: NA; j_call: TRBJ2-3; cdr3_aa: CASSLGGRTDTQYF; cdr3_nt: TGTGCCAGCAGCTTAGGGGGGAGGACAGATACGCAGTATTTT
v_call: TRBV3-1/TRBV3-2; clone_size: NA; d_call: NA; j_call: TRBJ1-5; cdr3_aa: CASSQGPPTFSQPQHF; cdr3_nt: TGTGCCAGCAGCCAAGGACCGCCGACATTTAGTCAGCCCCAGCATTTT
v_call: TRBV19; clone_size: NA; d_call: NA; j_call: TRBJ2-1; cdr3_aa: CASSRQDGNEQFF; cdr3_nt: TGTGCCAGTAGTAGGCAAGATGGCAATGAGCAGTTCTTC
v_call: TRBV18; clone_size: NA; d_call: TRBD1; j_call: TRBJ1-2; cdr3_aa: CASSPPTGTYGYTF; cdr3_nt: TGTGCCAGCTCACCACCGACAGGGACCTATGGCTACACCTTC
v_call: TRBV2; clone_size: NA; d_call: NA; j_call: TRBJ1-5; cdr3_aa: CASRVSRGEPQHF; cdr3_nt: TGTGCCAGCAGGGTTTCGCGAGGGGAGCCCCAGCATTTT
v_call: TRBV10-3; clone_size: NA; d_call: NA; j_call: TRBJ2-7; cdr3_aa: CAISDAMGGYEQYF; cdr3_nt: TGTGCCATCAGTGATGCGATGGGGGGCTACGAGCAGTACTTC
v_call: TRBV7-2; clone_size: NA; d_call: TRBD2; j_call: TRBJ2-1; cdr3_aa: CASSLGRLAGGRYNEQFF; cdr3_nt: TGTGCCAGCAGCTTAGGTAGGCTAGCGGGGGGTCGTTACAATGAGCAGTTCTTC
v_call: TRBV7-2; clone_size: NA; d_call: TRBD1; j_call: TRBJ1-2; cdr3_aa: CASSLAGQTSNYGYTF; cdr3_nt: TGTGCCAGCAGCTTAGCGGGACAGACATCCAACTATGGCTACACCTTC
v_call: TRBV18; clone_size: NA; d_call: NA; j_call: TRBJ1-4; cdr3_aa: CASSPENMGGEKLFF; cdr3_nt: TGTGCCAGCTCACCAGAAAATATGGGGGGTGAAAAACTGTTTTTT
v_call: TRBV5-8; clone_size: NA; d_call: TRBD1; j_call: TRBJ2-3; cdr3_aa: CASSWGQPRDTQYF; cdr3_nt: TGTGCCAGCAGCTGGGGACAGCCAAGGGATACGCAGTATTTT
v_call: TRBV6-5; clone_size: NA; d_call: NA; j_call: TRBJ2-7; cdr3_aa: CASSYSTAYEQYF; cdr3_nt: TGTGCCAGCAGTTACTCGACAGCCTACGAGCAGTACTTC
v_call: TRBV6-2/TRBV6-3; clone_size: NA; d_call: NA; j_call: TRBJ2-5; cdr3_aa: CASSYSISIETQYF; cdr3_nt: TGTGCCAGCAGTTACTCGATTAGCATAGAGACCCAGTACTTC
v_call: TRBV24-1; clone_size: few; d_call: NA; j_call: TRBJ1-1; cdr3_aa: CATSDGSRTYHVKNTEAFF; cdr3_nt: TGTGCCACCAGTGATGGTTCGAGGACCTACCACGTGAAGAACACTGAAGCTTTCTTT
v_call: TRBV7-2; clone_size: NA; d_call: NA; j_call: TRBJ2-1; cdr3_aa: CASSFGGNNEQFF; cdr3_nt: TGTGCCAGCAGCTTCGGGGGAAACAATGAGCAGTTCTTC
v_call: TRBV7-2; clone_size: once; d_call: NA; j_call: TRBJ1-6; cdr3_aa: CASSLAPAGINSPLHF; cdr3_nt: TGTGCCAGCAGCTTAGCGCCCGCAGGGATCAATTCACCCCTCCACTTT
v_call: TRBV29-1; clone_size: NA; d_call: NA; j_call: TRBJ1-2; cdr3_aa: CSVEDPPMGPITF; cdr3_nt: TGCAGCGTTGAAGATCCCCCGATGGGGCCCATCACCTTC
v_call: TRBV6-5; clone_size: NA; d_call: NA; j_call: TRBJ1-5; cdr3_aa: CATATGYYQPQHF; cdr3_nt: TGTGCCACCGCCACAGGGTACTATCAGCCCCAGCATTTT
v_call: TRBV20-1; clone_size: NA; d_call: TRBD1; j_call: TRBJ2-1; cdr3_aa: CSARQGNEQFF; cdr3_nt: TGCAGTGCAAGACAGGGCAATGAGCAGTTCTTC
v_call: TRBV4-3; clone_size: once; d_call: TRBD2; j_call: TRBJ2-7; cdr3_aa: CASSQGLGRVGSYEQYF; cdr3_nt: TGCGCCAGCAGCCAAGGATTGGGGAGGGTTGGCTCCTACGAGCAGTACTTC
v_call: TRBV6-5; clone_size: NA; d_call: NA; j_call: TRBJ1-1; cdr3_aa: CASSYRAGSAEAFF; cdr3_nt: TGTGCCAGCAGTTACCGGGCAGGGAGTGCTGAAGCTTTCTTT
v_call: TRBV6-4; clone_size: NA; d_call: NA; j_call: TRBJ1-5; cdr3_aa: CASSVEGNQPQHF; cdr3_nt: TGTGCCAGCAGTGTCGAAGGGAATCAGCCCCAGCATTTT